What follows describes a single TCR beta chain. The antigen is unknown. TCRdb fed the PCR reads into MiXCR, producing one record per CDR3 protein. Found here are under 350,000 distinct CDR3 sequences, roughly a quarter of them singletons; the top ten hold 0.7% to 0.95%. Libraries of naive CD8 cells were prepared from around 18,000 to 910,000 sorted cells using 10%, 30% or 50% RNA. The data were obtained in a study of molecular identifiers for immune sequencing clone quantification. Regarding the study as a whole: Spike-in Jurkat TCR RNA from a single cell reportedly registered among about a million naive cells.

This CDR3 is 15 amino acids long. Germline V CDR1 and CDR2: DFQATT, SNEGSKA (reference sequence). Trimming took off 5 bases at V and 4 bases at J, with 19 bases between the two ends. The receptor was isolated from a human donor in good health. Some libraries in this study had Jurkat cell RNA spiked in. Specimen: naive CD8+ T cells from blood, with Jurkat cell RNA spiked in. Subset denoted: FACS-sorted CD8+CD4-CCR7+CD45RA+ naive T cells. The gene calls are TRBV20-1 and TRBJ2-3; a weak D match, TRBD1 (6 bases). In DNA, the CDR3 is TGCAGTGCTTGGCGACCAGGGGATGTCGCAGATACGCAGTATTTT. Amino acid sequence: CSAWRPGDVADTQYF.